Listed below are T cell receptor beta chains from one sample, sequenced in a study of T cell changes during pregnancy in multiple sclerosis. Sequencing was performed with immunoSEQ multiplex PCR; in TCRdb, only in-frame clones are kept and a portion is missing. The data contain about 87,000 clones, around 93% of them singletons. The material was peripheral blood, obtained in the third trimester of pregnancy. The origin of the receptors is a female donor in good health, enrolled as a control in a pregnancy study. Both conserved end residues are part of each CDR3. The D gene is left open where the match is weak. Only part of the rows carry a size: once, few, many, or a class if the clone is expanded.

V gene	clone size	J gene	D gene	CDR3 DNA	CDR3 protein
TRBV30	few	TRBJ1-1	TRBD1	TGTGCCTGGAGTTCCCTTACTCTGGACAGGACGAACACTGAAGCTTTCTTT	CAWSSLTLDRTNTEAFF
TRBV30	NA	TRBJ2-2	NA	TGTGCCTGGAGTGTAATGGGCAGGGGGAACACCGGGGAGCTGTTTTTT	CAWSVMGRGNTGELFF
TRBV11-2	NA	TRBJ2-1	NA	TGTGCCAGCAGCTTAGATGCGGGACTCTACTACAATGAGCAGTTCTTC	CASSLDAGLYYNEQFF
TRBV7-2	NA	TRBJ2-7	NA	TGTGCCAGCAGCTCGAGCCAGACAGGCCCCTACGAGCAGTACTTC	CASSSSQTGPYEQYF
TRBV27	NA	TRBJ2-1	TRBD2	TGTGCCAGCAGTTTAGTCCCACTAGCGGGAGGCCACAATGAGCAGTTCTTC	CASSLVPLAGGHNEQFF
TRBV11-3	NA	TRBJ2-2	NA	TGTGCCAGCAGCCCCCAACTTAACCCGGAGCTGTTTTTT	CASSPQLNPELFF
TRBV4-1	NA	TRBJ2-7	NA	TGCGCCAGCAGCCAGAGGGGGGGCTACGAGCAGTACTTC	CASSQRGGYEQYF
TRBV28	NA	TRBJ1-1	NA	TGTGCCAGCAGTTTATTGGCGAACACTGAAGCTTTCTTT	CASSLLANTEAFF
TRBV6-6	NA	TRBJ2-5	TRBD2	TGTGCCAGCAGTCTCGGACTAGCGGGATCCCAAGAGACCCAGTACTTC	CASSLGLAGSQETQYF
TRBV6-6	NA	TRBJ2-1	NA	TGTGCCAGCAGTCCCGGGACTTTCTACAATGAGCAGTTCTTC	CASSPGTFYNEQFF
TRBV27	NA	TRBJ2-1	NA	TGTGCCAGCAGTTTATCGGGACACTCCTACAATGAGCAGTTCTTC	CASSLSGHSYNEQFF
TRBV6-6	NA	TRBJ1-1	TRBD1	TGTGCCAGCAGCCGACAGGGTGGGGGCACTGAAGCTTTCTTT	CASSRQGGGTEAFF
TRBV10-3	NA	TRBJ2-7	TRBD2	TGTGCCATCAGTGTAGCGGGATCCTACGAGCAGTACTTC	CAISVAGSYEQYF
TRBV27	NA	TRBJ2-7	NA	TGTGCCAGCAGTTCCGGGACCGCGGGGTTGCAGTACTTC	CASSSGTAGLQYF